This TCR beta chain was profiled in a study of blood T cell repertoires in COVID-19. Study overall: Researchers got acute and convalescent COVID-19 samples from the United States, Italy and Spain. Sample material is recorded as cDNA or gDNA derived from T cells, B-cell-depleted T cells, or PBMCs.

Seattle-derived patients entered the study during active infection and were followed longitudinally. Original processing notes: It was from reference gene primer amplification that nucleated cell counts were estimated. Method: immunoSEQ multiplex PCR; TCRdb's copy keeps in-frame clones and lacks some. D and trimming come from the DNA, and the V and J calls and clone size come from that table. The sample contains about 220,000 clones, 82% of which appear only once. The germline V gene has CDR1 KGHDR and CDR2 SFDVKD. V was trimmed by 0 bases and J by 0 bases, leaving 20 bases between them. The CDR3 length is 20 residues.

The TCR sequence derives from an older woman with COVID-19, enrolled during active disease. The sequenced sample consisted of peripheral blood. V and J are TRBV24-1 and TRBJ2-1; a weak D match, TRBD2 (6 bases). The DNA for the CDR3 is TGTGCCACCAGTGATTTGCAAACTAGCCTGATCTCCAGCTCCTACAATGAGCAGTTCTTC. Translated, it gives CATSDLQTSLISSSYNEQFF.